This TCR beta chain was captured in a study of radiotherapy plus CTLA-4 blockade in lung cancer. CDR3 size: 15 residues. The germline V gene has CDR1 SGHVS and CDR2 FNYEAQ. J lost 2 bases, V lost 5 bases, and 8 bases had no gene match. Profiled with immunoSEQ multiplex PCR; TCRdb holds only in-frame clones, not every one. The table lists about 24,000 clones, roughly 70% of them singletons. The TCR comes from a human donor with non-small cell lung cancer whose response to radiotherapy plus ipilimumab could not be evaluated. The chain uses TRBV7-6 and TRBJ2-7; TRBD2 aligns across 8 bases. The sample in question was peripheral blood, obtained from a patient treated with radiotherapy plus ipilimumab. The CDR3 is CASSRGGGGPYEQYF. The DNA of the CDR3 is TGTGCCAGCAGCCGGGGGGGAGGGGGGCCCTACGAGCAGTACTTC.